This T cell receptor beta chain was recorded in a study of T cells in Graves' hyperthyroidism and ophthalmopathy. Those patients with uncontrolled infection, other autoimmune disease, pregnancy or lactation were excluded. The sample holds a few counts of this clonotype. Its specificity is not known. From germline, CDR1 is MNHNS and CDR2 SASEGT. V was trimmed by 5 bases and J by 3 bases, leaving 10 bases between them. The CDR3 runs 13 residues. Study-level points and caveats: Clonotypes that were expanded in thyroid above 0.001 mostly appeared in blood too. Ophthalmopathy, as predicted by the model, came a median approximately 6.5 months after the prediction.

Researchers amplified the TCR beta CDR3 regions from RNA transcripts. Carried out on the TCR CDR3, a first-round RT-PCR used the HTBI primer set. TCRdb ran MiXCR on the multiplex PCR reads and lists one entry per CDR3 protein. This table holds 490,000 or so distinct CDR3 sequences, 22% found once. Material: blood. The sequence was collected from a woman in her 70s with Graves' ophthalmopathy. J is TRBJ1-1 and V is TRBV6-1; D remains ambiguous. CDR3 in amino acids: CASSKHRDTEAFF. In DNA form, the CDR3 reads TGTGCCAGCAGTAAACATAGGGACACTGAAGCTTTCTTT.